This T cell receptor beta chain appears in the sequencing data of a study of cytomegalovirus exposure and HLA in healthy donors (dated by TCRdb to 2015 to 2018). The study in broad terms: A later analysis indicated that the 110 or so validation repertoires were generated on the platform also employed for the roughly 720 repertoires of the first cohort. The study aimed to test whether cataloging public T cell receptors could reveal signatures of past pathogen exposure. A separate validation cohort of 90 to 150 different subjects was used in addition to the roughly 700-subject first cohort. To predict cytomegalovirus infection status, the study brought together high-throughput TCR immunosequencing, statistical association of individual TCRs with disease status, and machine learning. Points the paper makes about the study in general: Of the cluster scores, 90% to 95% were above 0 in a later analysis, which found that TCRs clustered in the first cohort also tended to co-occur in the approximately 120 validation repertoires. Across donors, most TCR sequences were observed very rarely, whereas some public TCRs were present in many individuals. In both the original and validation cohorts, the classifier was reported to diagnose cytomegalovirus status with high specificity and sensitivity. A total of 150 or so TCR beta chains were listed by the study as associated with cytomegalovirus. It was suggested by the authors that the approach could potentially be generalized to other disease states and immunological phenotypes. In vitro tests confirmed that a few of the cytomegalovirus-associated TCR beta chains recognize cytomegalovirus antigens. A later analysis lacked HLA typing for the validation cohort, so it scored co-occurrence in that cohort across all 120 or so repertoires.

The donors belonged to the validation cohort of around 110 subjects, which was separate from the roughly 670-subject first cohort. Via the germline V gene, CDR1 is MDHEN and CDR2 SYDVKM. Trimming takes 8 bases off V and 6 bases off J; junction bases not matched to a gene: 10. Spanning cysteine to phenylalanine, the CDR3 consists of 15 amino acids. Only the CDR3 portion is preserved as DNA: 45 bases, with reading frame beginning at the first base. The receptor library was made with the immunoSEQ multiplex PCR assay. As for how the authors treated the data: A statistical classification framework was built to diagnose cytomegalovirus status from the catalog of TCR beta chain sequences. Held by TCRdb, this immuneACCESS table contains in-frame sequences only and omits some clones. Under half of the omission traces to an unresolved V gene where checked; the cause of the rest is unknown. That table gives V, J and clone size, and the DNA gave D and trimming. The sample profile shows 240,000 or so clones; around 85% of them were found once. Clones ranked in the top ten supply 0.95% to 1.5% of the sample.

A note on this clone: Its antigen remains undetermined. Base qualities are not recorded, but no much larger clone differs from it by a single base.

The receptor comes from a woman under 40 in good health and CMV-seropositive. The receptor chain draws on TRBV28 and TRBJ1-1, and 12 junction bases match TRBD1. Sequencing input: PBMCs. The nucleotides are TGTGCCAGCGGAACTCCGGGACAGGGGGCCTCTGAAGCTTTCTTT. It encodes CASGTPGQGASEAFF.